This T cell receptor (beta chain) emerged from a study of technical replicates of blood from a few donors. V was clipped by 3 bases and J by 7 bases; unmatched bases: 5. This CDR3 is built from 14 residues. The V gene's germline CDR1 is WSHSY and CDR2 SAAADI. Sequencing used immunoSEQ multiplex PCR; TCRdb keeps in-frame clones, though not all of them. This repertoire shows approximately 73,000 clones, approximately 95% found once; its top ten account for 0.25%. Sequenced sample: T cells isolated from PBMCs. The rearrangement links TRBV10-2 to TRBJ2-1, with 8 bases aligning to TRBD1. The sequence was obtained from a human donor in good health. The CDR3 bases are TGCGCCAGCAGTGACTGGACAGGGAGGAATGAGCAGTTCTTC. Encoded protein: CASSDWTGRNEQFF.